A single sample is the source of the 6 T cell receptor beta chains below, sequenced in a study of T cells after yellow fever vaccination. One entry per CDR3 protein results from TCRdb running MiXCR on the 5' RACE reads. The sample has roughly 50,000 distinct CDR3 sequences; 7.4% are singletons. This material consisted of CD8+ T cells sorted from PBMCs, taken about 2 weeks after the first yellow fever vaccination. The origin of the receptors is a man in his late teens or twenties who received the YFV17D yellow fever vaccine.

This clonotype was seen a few times. The J gene is TRBJ1-5, the V gene TRBV4-2; D call uncertain. Germline assignment: CDR1 LGHNA and CDR2 YNFKEQ. The CDR3 runs to 15 residues. V was clipped by 0 bases and J by 4 bases, with 10 bases between them. The CDR3 DNA is TGTGCCAGCAGCCAAGAGTTCGCGGGAAATCAGCCCCAGCATTTT. Amino acids: CASSQEFAGNQPQHF.

This clonotype occurred many times. The rearrangement links TRBV4-2 to TRBJ2-6; no clear D gene. V was pared by 0 bases and J by 0 bases, with 6 bases between. The CDR3 runs to 16 residues. Germline assignment: CDR1 LGHNA and CDR2 YNFKEQ. As DNA, the CDR3 is TGTGCCAGCAGCCAAGATACCGGCTCTGGGGCCAACGTCCTGACTTTC. Protein product: CASSQDTGSGANVLTF.

This clonotype was seen at least ten times. The rearrangement joins TRBV6-2 or TRBV6-3 to TRBJ2-7; 7 nucleotides line up with TRBD1. Germline CDR1 is MNHEY and CDR2 is SVGEGT. CDR3 length equals 16 residues. After removal of 5 bases from V and 2 bases from J, the junction contained 12 bases not matched to a gene. The chain's CDR3 is CASSDPDRVVPYEQYF. The CDR3 DNA reads as TGTGCCAGCAGTGACCCCGACAGGGTAGTCCCCTACGAGCAGTACTTC.

This clonotype was recorded many times. The chain uses TRBV6-2 or TRBV6-3 and TRBJ2-7; D may be TRBD1 (6 bases). CDR3 length equals 15 residues. With 6 bases removed from V and 3 bases from J, the gap between germline ends came to 18 bases. The germline gives CDR1 MNHEY, CDR2 SVGEGT. Written as DNA, the CDR3 is TGTGCCAGCAGAAGACTCCGGGACAAGAACTACGAGCAGTACTTC. It specifies CASRRLRDKNYEQYF.

The chain joins TRBV3-1 to TRBJ1-6; possible D gene TRBD1, 5 bases. The germline V gene encodes CDR1 LGHDT and CDR2 YNNKEL (reference sequence). This CDR3 contains 14 residues. Trimming stripped 3 bases from V and 8 bases from J, with 11 bases between. CDR3 protein: CASSQVTADSPLHF. CDR3 nucleotides: TGTGCCAGCAGCCAGGTGACAGCCGATTCACCCCTCCACTTT. Based on the CDR3 plus reference TRBV3-1 and TRBJ1-6, the full variable domain is DTAVSQTPKYLVTQMGNDKSIKCEQNLGHDTMYWYKQDSKKFLKIMFSYNNKELIINETVPNRFSPKSPDKAHLNLHINSLELGDSAVYFCASSQVTADSPLHFGNGTRLTVT.

In its sample, this clonotype was seen many times. V is TRBV10-2 and J is TRBJ1-1; D is perhaps TRBD1 (5 bases). Trimming pared 2 bases from V and 4 bases from J, leaving 17 bases between. The CDR3 totals 16 residues. Per the germline V gene, CDR1 is WSHSY and CDR2 is SAAADI. In nucleotides, the CDR3 is TGCGCCAGCAGTGAGGCGCAGGGACCGGCGACCACTGAAGCTTTCTTT. It specifies CASSEAQGPATTEAFF.